The entry below gives a single T cell receptor (beta chain) sequence along with its context. Its antigen remains unknown. The V and J ends lost 5 bases and 9 bases respectively, with 4 bases between them. CDR1 LGHNA and CDR2 YSLEER come from the germline V gene. The CDR3 spans 10 residues. These data come from a study of OX40 agonist ivuxolimab in advanced cancers. Background on the study: The group had a mean age of around 60 years, ranged from about 20 to 80, and was roughly 83% male. General study points: Expanded clones tended on average to be more numerous among CD8+ T cells than CD4+.

Some clones are missing from TCRdb's copy, which holds only in-frame ones; the method was immunoSEQ multiplex PCR. The table has 30,000 to 35,000 clones, over 80% seen once. Individuals having autoimmune disease history or systemic immunosuppression were not enrolled. This receptor was taken from an adult with an advanced solid tumor such as melanoma, head and neck, liver or kidney cancer. The rearrangement joins TRBV4-3 to TRBJ2-2; the D is unclear. The source material was CD4+ or CD8+ T cells sorted from blood, sampled in a trial of the OX40 agonist ivuxolimab. In DNA, the CDR3 is TGCGCCAGCAGCTTCAGGGAGCTGTTTTTT. It is translated as CASSFRELFF.